The 27 T cell receptor beta chains below come from one sample, sequenced in a study of human T cells and chemical hapten exposure. Each CDR3 protein is one row after TCRdb ran MiXCR on the RACE reads. The table lists roughly 100,000 distinct CDR3 sequences, about 8.8% of them singletons. As for time point: healthy volunteer bleed at 2 weeks. Unfractionated whole blood yielded the extracted total RNA. The sequencing input was whole blood. Source of these receptors: a female donor in good health. Some clones in this sample may be carry-over from other donors' samples.

This clonotype was seen a handful of times. The rearrangement joins TRBV27 to TRBJ1-2, with unresolved D. The CDR3 is 13 amino acids. CDR1 is MNHEY and CDR2 is SMNVEV in the germline V gene (reference sequence). V lost 5 bases and J lost 2, with 9 bases in between. The CDR3 bases are TGTGCCAGCAGTGGAGGGCAGAACTATGGCTACACCTTC. Its translation is CASSGGQNYGYTF.

This clonotype came up a few times. The V gene is TRBV20-1, the J gene TRBJ2-2; a possible D gene is TRBD1 (5 bases). Germline-derived CDR1 and CDR2 are DFQATT and SNEGSKA (reference sequence). V shed 2 bases and J shed 0 bases, with 10 bases lying between them. CDR3 length: 15 residues. This chain's CDR3 is CSARTGAANTGELFF. CDR3 sequence (DNA): TGCAGTGCTAGAACAGGTGCCGCGAACACCGGGGAGCTGTTTTTT.

This rearrangement joins TRBV12-5 to TRBJ2-5; tentatively, D is TRBD1 or TRBD2 (6 bases each). The ends were cut back, 0 bases at V and 3 bases at J, with 11 bases in the middle. The CDR3 covers 15 residues. Germline-derived CDR1 and CDR2 are LGHNT and FRNRAP. The CDR3 sequence is CASGLVQGGKETQYF. The DNA of the CDR3 is TGTGCTAGTGGTTTGGTACAGGGAGGAAAAGAGACCCAGTACTTC.

This clonotype was observed a few times. As DNA, the CDR3 is TGCAGCGTTGACCCAGACAGGGCTAGCACAGATACGCAGTATTTT. Amino acid sequence: CSVDPDRASTDTQYF. The chain links TRBV29-1 to TRBJ2-3; 7 positions agree with TRBD1. V lost 3 bases to trimming and J lost 0 bases; unmatched junction nucleotides: 6. Germline V gene sequence: CDR1 SQVTM, CDR2 ANQGSEA. This CDR3 contains 15 residues.

This clonotype was counted a few times. This chain uses TRBV12-3 or TRBV12-4 with TRBJ2-1; D is perhaps TRBD1 (5 bases). The CDR3 sequence is 15 residues long. V lost 6 bases to trimming and J lost 8 bases, with 20 bases between them. In nucleotides, the CDR3 is TGTGCCAGCAGCCCTCCAATCCAGGGCTTTGATGAGCAGTTCTTC. Protein product: CASSPPIQGFDEQFF.

This clonotype was seen repeatedly, ten times or more. The genes are TRBV29-1 and TRBJ2-7; 7 nucleotides line up with TRBD2. Germline lookup yields CDR1 SQVTM and CDR2 ANQGSEA. This CDR3 contains 11 residues. V was pared by 2 bases and J by 13 bases, with 8 bases of the junction left unmatched. For the CDR3, the DNA is TGCAGCGTTGAATCCAGCGGGGTGAACTACTTC. It encodes CSVESSGVNYF.

Only a few counts were recorded for this clonotype. The rearrangement joins TRBV7-2 to TRBJ2-2; the D gene is possibly TRBD2 (6 bases). Deletions cut 5 bases from V and 7 bases from J, with 11 bases between. The CDR3 has 13 residues. The germline V gene has CDR1 SGHTA and CDR2 FQGNSA. The CDR3 DNA is TGTGCCAGCAGCCTACGACTAGTCGGGGAGCTGTTTTTT. This gives the protein CASSLRLVGELFF.

The chain links TRBV12-3 or TRBV12-4 to TRBJ2-7, with D tentatively TRBD2 (5 bases). With 3 bases removed from V and 1 base from J, the gap between germline ends came to 13 bases. The CDR3 covers 15 residues. CDR3: CASSLDSDFSYEQYF. The CDR3 DNA reads as TGTGCCAGCAGTTTGGACTCCGATTTTTCCTACGAGCAGTACTTC.

This clonotype was seen more than once but under ten times. V is TRBV12-3 or TRBV12-4 and J is TRBJ2-7; 7 bases line up with TRBD2. CDR3 length: 15 residues. V dropped 7 bases and J dropped 4; count of bases not matched to a gene: 13. This chain's CDR3 is CASNPRGDYQYEQYF. In DNA form, the CDR3 reads TGTGCCAGCAACCCCCGGGGGGACTACCAGTACGAGCAGTACTTC.

This clonotype was counted a few times. Here the CDR3 reads CSARILAGGAYEQYF. CDR3 coding DNA: TGCAGTGCTAGAATACTAGCGGGAGGCGCCTACGAGCAGTACTTC. The J gene is TRBJ2-7, the V gene TRBV20-1; the match to TRBD2 covers 12 bases. The V gene's germline CDR1 is DFQATT and CDR2 SNEGSKA (reference sequence). This CDR3 contains 15 residues. Trimming removed 2 bases from V and 2 bases from J; junction bases left unmatched: 4.

This rearrangement joins TRBV20-1 to TRBJ1-5; perhaps TRBD1 as D (5 bases). This CDR3 contains 15 residues. Germline V CDR1 and CDR2: DFQATT, SNEGSKA (reference sequence). Trimming took 3 bases from V and 8 from J, leaving 20 bases between them. In DNA form, the CDR3 reads TGCAGTGCTAGGGGCGCGGCAGGGCCCCAAAAGCCCCAGCATTTT. It yields the protein CSARGAAGPQKPQHF.

The V gene is TRBV4-3, the J gene TRBJ1-4, with 8 bases lining up with TRBD1. This CDR3 has 19 amino acids. CDR1 is LGHNA and CDR2 is YSLEER in the germline V gene. With V trimmed by 0 bases and J by 8 bases, 17 bases remained unmatched. The CDR3 loop reads CASSQDKGQALAAREKLFF. The CDR3 DNA reads as TGCGCCAGCAGCCAAGATAAGGGACAGGCCCTCGCCGCCAGGGAAAAACTGTTTTTT.

This clonotype occurred a few times. This sequence joins TRBV5-1 and TRBJ2-1; 7 positions agree with TRBD2. With 7 bases clipped from V and 8 bases from J, the junction kept 12 bases outside the gene matches. The germline V gene encodes CDR1 SGHRS and CDR2 YFSETQ. The CDR3 contains 14 residues. The CDR3 region has the DNA TGCGCCAGCGGGCGGGGCGGGAGTCTTGATGAGCAGTTCTTC. Translation: CASGRGGSLDEQFF.

This clonotype was seen repeatedly, ten times or more. The genes are TRBV6-4 and TRBJ2-3; TRBD2 agrees at 7 bases. CDR3 length equals 15 residues. With V trimmed by 3 bases and J by 6 bases, 9 bases remained unmatched. Germline V gene sequence: CDR1 MRHNA, CDR2 SNTAGT. CDR3 sequence (DNA): TGTGCCAGCAGTGAAAGGGCTAGCGGAGCGGATACGCAGTATTTT. Residues: CASSERASGADTQYF.

This clonotype was recorded a few times. The chain employs TRBV6-2 or TRBV6-3 and TRBJ2-7; 9 bases are a match to TRBD2. V trimming: 6 bases; J trimming: 6 bases; junction bases outside the gene matches: 9. The germline V gene has CDR1 MNHEY and CDR2 SVGEGT. The CDR3 is made up of 14 amino acids. In DNA form, the CDR3 reads TGTGCCAGCAGCGTAGCGGGAGATCTCGCCGAGCAGTACTTC. Its translation is CASSVAGDLAEQYF.

This clonotype appeared a few times. The V and J genes are TRBV10-3 and TRBJ1-2; D is possibly TRBD1 (5 bases). Germline CDR1 and CDR2: ENHRY and SYGVKD. V lost 0 bases and J lost 8, with 13 bases in between. The CDR3 contains 14 residues. The CDR3: CAISESTGGSGYTF. CDR3 DNA sequence: TGTGCCATCAGTGAGTCGACGGGGGGATCCGGCTACACCTTC.

This clonotype was seen ten or more times. The chain combines TRBV4-1 with TRBJ2-7; TRBD2 might be the D (6 bases). Germline CDR1 reads MGHRA; CDR2 reads YSYEKL. V lost 1 base to trimming and J lost 4 bases, with 17 bases between them. The CDR3 has 16 amino acids. The CDR3 protein is CASSQVWTGDTYEQYF. The DNA of the CDR3 is TGCGCCAGCAGCCAAGTTTGGACGGGAGATACTTACGAGCAGTACTTC.

This clonotype has a count of ten or more. The chain has TRBV5-1 and TRBJ2-5, with D possibly TRBD2 on 6 matching bases. The CDR3 consists of 16 residues. The ends were cut back, 5 bases at V and 5 bases at J, with 22 bases in the middle. Germline values: CDR1 SGHRS, CDR2 YFSETQ. CDR3 DNA: TGCGCCAGCAGTAACTATTTAGCGGAGGGCGACGAGACCCAGTACTTC. Encoded protein: CASSNYLAEGDETQYF.

This clonotype was seen a few times. The J gene is TRBJ2-3, the V gene TRBV12-3 or TRBV12-4; 10 positions agree with TRBD2. CDR3 length equals 15 residues. The V gene end was trimmed by 8 bases and the J gene end by 6 bases; junction bases not matched to a gene: 11. DNA for the CDR3: TGTGCCAGCGCCCCCGGGACTAGCGCTGGGGATACGCAGTATTTT. This encodes CASAPGTSAGDTQYF.

The chain is built from TRBV30 and TRBJ1-2; perhaps TRBD1 as D (5 bases). Trimming took 5 bases from V and 6 from J, leaving 13 bases between them. Germline V gene data show CDR1 as GTSNPN and CDR2 as SVGIG (reference sequence). The CDR3 spans 12 residues. The CDR3 nucleotides are TGTGCCTGGTTGGACAAAGGAGATGGCTACACCTTC. Its translation: CAWLDKGDGYTF. The entire variable domain, with the rest obtained from reference TRBV30 and TRBJ1-2, is as follows: SQTIHQWPATLVQPVGSPLSLECTVEGTSNPNLYWYRQAAGRGLQLLFYSVGIGQISSEVPQNLSASRPQDRQFILSSKKLLLSDSGFYLCAWLDKGDGYTFGSGTRLTVV.

This clonotype was counted ten times or more. The rearrangement joins TRBV20-1 to TRBJ2-1, with 9 bases matching TRBD1. In germline, CDR1 is DFQATT, CDR2 SNEGSKA (reference sequence). Unmatched junction bases numbered 2, after V lost 5 bases and J lost 0 bases. This CDR3 region has 14 residues. CDR3 DNA sequence: TGCAGTGCTCAGGACAGGGGCTCCTACAATGAGCAGTTCTTC. Residues: CSAQDRGSYNEQFF.

This clonotype appeared a few times. This sequence joins TRBV3-1 and TRBJ2-1, with D maybe TRBD1 (5 bases). V dropped 2 bases and J dropped 5 bases, with 7 bases sitting between them. Germline loops: CDR1 LGHDT, CDR2 YNNKEL (reference sequence). This CDR3 has 13 residues. The CDR3 loop reads CASSQMTDNEQFF. CDR3 coding DNA: TGTGCCAGCAGCCAAATGACAGACAATGAGCAGTTCTTC.

The sample holds many counts of this clonotype. This chain links TRBV2 with TRBJ2-7, with D unresolved. Germline V gene lookup returns CDR1 SNHLY and CDR2 FYNNEI. The CDR3 covers 14 residues. Trimming took 2 bases from V and 5 from J, leaving 13 bases between them. The CDR3 here is CASSEYGGRNEQYF. In DNA, the CDR3 is TGTGCCAGCAGTGAATATGGCGGTCGGAACGAGCAGTACTTC.

This clonotype was seen only a few times. This chain uses TRBV6-5 with TRBJ2-5; D gene ambiguous. CDR3 size: 14 residues. Germline CDR1 is MNHEY and CDR2 is SVGAGI. V was cut by 0 bases and J by 6 bases, with 11 bases left in between. The CDR3 region has the DNA TGTGCCAGCAGTTACTCAGAAAGGAAGAAGACCCAGTACTTC. Amino acids: CASSYSERKKTQYF.

The chain carries TRBV4-3 and TRBJ2-7; 8 positions agree with TRBD2. The CDR3 is 16 residues long. V was clipped by 0 bases and J by 2 bases; unmatched bases: 6. Germline lookup yields CDR1 LGHNA and CDR2 YSLEER. The CDR3 spells CASSQEVSLAAYEQYF. CDR3 coding DNA: TGCGCCAGCAGCCAAGAAGTTTCACTAGCGGCCTACGAGCAGTACTTC.

This clonotype has only a few counts. The chain is built from TRBV7-9 and TRBJ1-5; no firm D call. The CDR3 sequence is 14 residues long. Deletions cut 2 bases from V and 3 bases from J, with 8 bases between. The germline CDR1 and CDR2 sequences are SEHNR and FQNEAQ (reference sequence). This chain's CDR3 is CASSLSGVNQPQHF. CDR3 bases: TGTGCCAGCAGCTTATCGGGCGTCAATCAGCCCCAGCATTTT.

This clonotype occurred many times. The rearrangement uses TRBV11-2 and TRBJ2-1, with TRBD2 matching over 10 bases. The junction had 13 bases not matched to a gene; V was cut back by 6 bases and J by 8 bases. The CDR3 contains 16 residues. Germline values: CDR1 SGHAT, CDR2 FQNNGV. The DNA of the CDR3 is TGTGCCAGCAGGCAGCGGGAGGGCCGTTGGATGGATGAGCAGTTCTTC. Translation gives CASRQREGRWMDEQFF.